The present T cell receptor beta chain was sequenced within a study of molecular identifiers for immune sequencing clone quantification. This clonotype is a singleton in its sample. One junction end does not reproduce the germline sequence, and a read error may be involved. TCRdb passed the PCR reads through MiXCR, listing each CDR3 protein once. The sample consists of some 580,000 distinct CDR3 sequences, about 25% of them appearing once. What was sequenced was naive CD8+ T cells from blood, with Jurkat cell RNA spiked in. Specified subset: FACS-sorted CD8+CD4-CCR7+CD45RA+ naive T cells. The receptor's source is a human donor in good health. Some libraries in this study had Jurkat cell RNA spiked in.

Written as DNA, the CDR3 is TGTGCCAGAAGTATAGATTATGCAGGGGCGGCAGATACGCAGTATTTT. Its protein is CARSIDYAGAADTQYF. This chain joins TRBV19 and TRBJ2-3, with D perhaps matching TRBD1 (6 bases). CDR3 length equals 16 residues. The germline V gene has CDR1 LNHDA and CDR2 SQIVND (reference sequence).